These T cell receptor beta chains were read from a single sample in a study of T cell repertoires in cytomegalovirus infection. MiXCR was run by TCRdb on the reads, yielding one entry per CDR3 protein. This table has about 570,000 distinct CDR3 sequences, 40% appearing once. These receptors lack a known antigen. The source was cultured PBMCs, collected from culture after CMV antigen stimulation. Receptors were obtained from a human donor in good health (CMV status not recorded). Some clones in this sample may be carry-over from other donors' samples. Both conserved end residues are part of each CDR3. A D gene is named only where the DNA matches it firmly. Clone size is given for some rows only: seen once, a few or many times, or a class if the clone is expanded.

abundance	j_gene	v_gene	d_gene	CDR3aa	CDR3nt
few	TRBJ2-5	TRBV10-2	TRBD2	CASSELSLAGVQETQYF	TGCGCCAGCAGTGAGTTGAGTCTAGCGGGAGTCCAAGAGACCCAGTACTTC
.	TRBJ2-1	TRBV5-1	.	CASSLEGGVTPVEQFF	TGCGCCAGCAGCTTGGAGGGGGGAGTCACCCCGGTTGAGCAGTTCTTC
many	TRBJ1-5	TRBV7-2	TRBD1	CASSSTMPGQGRNQPQHF	TGTGCCAGCAGCTCAACAATGCCGGGACAGGGCCGCAATCAGCCCCAGCATTTT
.	TRBJ2-1	TRBV4-3	.	CASSRMTGSNEQFF	TGCGCCAGCAGCCGGATGACTGGATCTAATGAGCAGTTCTTC
many	TRBJ1-1	TRBV7-2	.	CASSWQGYSTEAFF	TGTGCCAGCAGCTGGCAGGGTTACAGCACTGAAGCTTTCTTT
many	TRBJ1-2	TRBV6-1	.	CASSEVTRYGYTF	TGTGCCAGCAGTGAAGTGACACGCTATGGCTACACCTTC
.	TRBJ2-7	TRBV28	.	CASSPEVVYEQYF	TGTGCCAGCAGTCCCGAGGTGGTCTACGAGCAGTACTTC
.	TRBJ2-5	TRBV12-3/TRBV12-4	.	CASSFRPRSETQYF	TGTGCCAGCAGTTTCAGACCTAGATCGGAGACCCAGTACTTC
many	TRBJ1-3	TRBV7-2	.	CASSHSGVGSGNTIYF	TGTGCCAGCAGCCACTCCGGCGTGGGCTCTGGAAACACCATATATTTT
.	TRBJ1-6	TRBV7-2	.	CASSFLNSPLHF	TGTGCCAGCAGCTTTCTCAATTCACCCCTCCACTTT
.	TRBJ2-1	TRBV4-1	TRBD2	CASSQVSSGGYNEQFF	TGCGCCAGCAGCCAAGTCTCTAGCGGGGGTTACAATGAGCAGTTCTTC
.	TRBJ1-3	TRBV7-2	.	CASSATGGGNTIYF	TGTGCCAGCAGCGCGACAGGAGGGGGAAACACCATATATTTT
few	TRBJ2-3	TRBV6-6	TRBD2	CASSYSSGNTDTQYF	TGTGCCAGCAGTTACTCTAGCGGGAATACAGATACGCAGTATTTT
.	TRBJ2-5	TRBV6-1	.	CASSVEETQYF	TGTGCCAGCAGTGTAGAAGAGACCCAGTACTTC
few	TRBJ1-1	TRBV6-5	.	CASSRPGKTNTEAFF	TGTGCCAGCAGTCGGCCGGGCAAGACGAACACTGAAGCTTTCTTT
.	TRBJ2-7	TRBV12-3/TRBV12-4	TRBD2	CASSLGLEQYEQYF	TGTGCCAGCAGTCTAGGACTAGAGCAGTACGAGCAGTACTTC
.	TRBJ1-1	TRBV28	TRBD1	CASSLPIPPTGGQDTEAFF	TGTGCCAGCAGTCTTCCTATCCCTCCAACAGGGGGCCAGGACACTGAAGCTTTCTTT
.	TRBJ2-2	TRBV7-2	.	CASSLIFTGELFF	TGTGCCAGCAGCTTAATATTCACCGGGGAGCTGTTTTTT
few	TRBJ1-5	TRBV19	.	CASSMGGVDRANQPQHF	TGTGCCAGTAGTATGGGAGGGGTGGACAGAGCCAATCAGCCCCAGCATTTT
.	TRBJ1-1	TRBV7-6	.	CASSDQTEAFF	TGTGCCAGCAGCGACCAGACTGAAGCTTTCTTT
.	TRBJ2-2	TRBV7-9	TRBD2	CASSLGTSGANTGELFF	TGTGCCAGCAGCCTTGGGACTAGCGGAGCGAACACCGGGGAGCTGTTTTTT
few	TRBJ2-6	TRBV25-1	TRBD1	CASAQGSYGANVLTF	TGTGCCAGCGCACAGGGGAGCTATGGGGCCAACGTCCTGACTTTC
.	TRBJ2-1	TRBV6-5	.	CASSYRGSYYNEQFF	TGTGCCAGCAGTTACAGGGGGAGTTACTACAATGAGCAGTTCTTC
.	TRBJ2-3	TRBV18	.	CASSQAIGLADADTQYF	TGTGCCAGCTCACAGGCAATTGGACTGGCGGATGCAGATACGCAGTATTTT
once	TRBJ1-4	TRBV7-8	.	CASSPQTATNEKLFF	TGTGCCAGCAGCCCGCAGACAGCAACTAATGAAAAACTGTTTTTT
.	TRBJ2-1	TRBV12-3/TRBV12-4	.	CASSSPDSPAADEQFF	TGTGCCAGCAGCTCCCCCGACAGCCCAGCCGCGGATGAGCAGTTCTTC
.	TRBJ2-2	TRBV7-2	TRBD2	CASTTSGAVGELFF	TGTGCCAGCACAACTAGCGGGGCGGTCGGGGAGCTGTTTTTT
.	TRBJ1-1	TRBV7-2	.	CASSTLPKNTEAFF	TGTGCCAGCAGCACCCTACCAAAGAACACTGAAGCTTTCTTT
few	TRBJ1-4	TRBV6-5	.	CASSYTRGRDEKLFF	TGTGCCAGCAGTTACACGAGGGGGAGGGATGAAAAACTGTTTTTT
.	TRBJ2-3	TRBV15	.	CATSYMGQVTDTQYF	TGTGCCACCAGCTATATGGGACAAGTCACAGATACGCAGTATTTT
.	TRBJ2-3	TRBV15	.	CATSRERDFSTDTQYF	TGTGCCACCAGCAGAGAAAGGGACTTCAGCACAGATACGCAGTATTTT
many	TRBJ2-5	TRBV7-9	.	CASRPPGGTQYF	TGTGCCAGCAGACCCCCAGGCGGGACCCAGTACTTC
.	TRBJ1-1	TRBV6-6	.	CASRVHPRETEAFF	TGTGCCAGCAGGGTCCATCCGCGGGAAACTGAAGCTTTCTTT
.	TRBJ2-1	TRBV20-1	.	CSAGTLHDNEQFF	TGCAGTGCTGGGACGTTACACGACAATGAGCAGTTCTTC
.	TRBJ1-5	TRBV28	.	CASSFKGFSNQPQHF	TGTGCCAGCAGTTTCAAGGGCTTTAGCAATCAGCCCCAGCATTTT
many	TRBJ1-2	TRBV7-2	.	CASSSDRIGGYTF	TGTGCCAGCAGCTCAGACAGGATTGGTGGCTACACCTTC
.	TRBJ1-1	TRBV7-9	.	CASSLPELNTEAFF	TGTGCCAGCAGCTTACCAGAATTGAACACTGAAGCTTTCTTT
.	TRBJ1-4	TRBV4-1	.	CASSQEALSPGRNGEKLFF	TGCGCCAGCAGCCAAGAAGCCCTTAGCCCGGGCCGTAACGGGGAAAAACTGTTTTTT
few	TRBJ2-3	TRBV7-2	TRBD2	CASSLLLAGGPVDTQYF	TGTGCCAGCAGCTTATTACTAGCGGGAGGGCCCGTAGATACGCAGTATTTT
.	TRBJ1-3	TRBV7-2	TRBD1	CASSSGQGAYGNTIYF	TGTGCCAGCAGCTCGGGACAGGGGGCGTACGGAAACACCATATATTTT
.	TRBJ1-2	TRBV7-2	TRBD1	CASSSDRVHYGYTF	TGTGCCAGCAGCTCCGACAGGGTACACTATGGCTACACCTTC
.	TRBJ2-1	TRBV7-2	.	CASSEDTSYNEQFF	TGTGCCAGCAGCGAAGACACCTCCTACAATGAGCAGTTCTTC
.	TRBJ2-2	TRBV5-1	.	CASSYLPTGELFF	TGCGCCAGCAGCTACCTACCCACCGGGGAGCTGTTTTTT
few	TRBJ2-3	TRBV20-1	TRBD2	CSASHGGAADTQYF	TGCAGTGCTAGCCACGGGGGGGCCGCAGATACGCAGTATTTT
.	TRBJ2-4	TRBV7-8	.	CASSPLWGTQDKNIQYF	TGTGCCAGCAGCCCGCTATGGGGGACCCAGGACAAAAACATTCAGTACTTC
few	TRBJ1-1	TRBV10-3	TRBD1	CAISGQGKTEAFF	TGTGCCATCAGTGGACAGGGTAAAACTGAAGCTTTCTTT
once	TRBJ1-5	TRBV12-3/TRBV12-4	TRBD1	CASSWGQGIGQPQHF	TGTGCCAGCAGCTGGGGACAGGGCATAGGTCAGCCCCAGCATTTT
few	TRBJ1-1	TRBV7-2	.	CASSLQVGNTEAFF	TGTGCCAGCAGCTTACAGGTTGGGAACACTGAAGCTTTCTTT
.	TRBJ1-3	TRBV10-2	.	CASINSLGGNTIYF	TGCGCCAGCATTAACAGCTTGGGTGGAAACACCATATATTTT
.	TRBJ1-2	TRBV6-5	.	CASRRTGHYGYTF	TGTGCCAGCAGGCGTACAGGGCACTATGGCTACACCTTC
few	TRBJ1-3	TRBV7-2	.	CASSLTYDGNTIYF	TGTGCCAGCAGCTTGACATACGATGGAAACACCATATATTTT